This T cell receptor beta chain was obtained from a study of cytomegalovirus exposure and HLA in healthy donors. As regards this clone: Its antigen is not identified.

The study's findings and limits: There were several of the most significant clusters that appeared linked to common viral pathogens in a later analysis. Sequencing had likely introduced a cluster of highly shared sequence variants as an artifact.

PCR primers comprised 60 Vbeta and 13 Jbeta primers. Sequenced by immunoSEQ multiplex PCR; TCRdb stores in-frame clones only, minus some. Of 100,000 or so clones listed, approximately 57% are singletons. Looked up from germline, CDR1 is SGHKS and CDR2 is YYEKEE (reference sequence). V lost 0 bases, J lost 8 bases, and 7 bases stayed unmatched. The CDR3 extends over 15 amino acids. Each donor was healthy, and each was a bone marrow donor. The chain uses TRBV5-5 and TRBJ2-3, with 9 bases lining up with TRBD1. This TCR was recovered from a young woman in good health and CMV-seronegative. Sequenced material: PBMCs. CDR3 in DNA: TGTGCCAGCAGCTTGGAAGGACAGGGGTCGGGTACGCAGTATTTT. Translated, it gives CASSLEGQGSGTQYF.